The 15 T cell receptor beta chains in this list originate from one sample, sequenced in a study of regulatory T cells in long-lasting Graves disease. Time point here: newly diagnosed GD, antithyroid drugs for less than 3 months. Isolated PBMC RNA provided the starting material for the TCR library. Building of the TCR beta libraries involved iRepertoire HTBI primers and Arm-PCR of CDR3 regions. TCRdb itself ran the multiplex PCR reads through MiXCR, one entry per CDR3 protein. The sample holds 450,000 to 700,000 distinct CDR3 sequences, about 13% seen once. This same sample was also taken into another study, of T cells in Graves' hyperthyroidism and ophthalmopathy.

Sequenced here: peripheral blood mononuclear cells (PBMCs), sampled at new diagnosis, from a patient treated with antithyroid drugs. The receptors derive from a young man with Graves disease.

This clonotype was recorded many times. This CDR3 is missing its conserved last phenylalanine or tryptophan, likely due to a read error. V and J are TRBV11-2 and TRBJ2-7, with 11 bases lining up with TRBD2. The J segment lost 0 bases and the V segment lost 6 bases, leaving 4 bases of the junction unmatched. The CDR3 totals 15 residues. Germline CDR1 reads SGHAT; CDR2 reads FQNNGV. The chain's CDR3 is CASRLAGGTSYEQYL. The CDR3, as DNA: TGTGCCAGCAGGCTAGCGGGAGGTACCTCCTACGAGCAGTACCTC.

This clonotype was recorded many times. The genes are TRBV29-1 and TRBJ2-7; no clear D gene. The CDR3 totals 15 residues. Germline V gene sequence: CDR1 SQVTM, CDR2 ANQGSEA. V dropped 5 bases and J dropped 2 bases, with 19 bases sitting between them. The CDR3 here is CSVSPPPGSTYEQYF. The CDR3 DNA sequence: TGCAGCGTTTCCCCCCCCCCCGGTAGTACCTACGAGCAGTACTTC.

The chain is built from TRBV14 and TRBJ2-5, with unresolved D. Trimming left V 4 bases short and J 0 bases short, with 12 bases between. CDR1 is SGHDN, CDR2 FVKESK, per germline. This CDR3 region has 15 residues. In DNA form, the CDR3 reads TGTGCCAGCAGCCCCCCTGGGCGGCACCAAGAGACCCAGTACTTC. Its protein is CASSPPGRHQETQYF. Looking up the rest from reference TRBV14 and TRBJ2-5 gives the full variable domain: EAGVTQFPSHSVIEKGQTVTLRCDPISGHDNLYWYRRVMGKEIKFLLHFVKESKQDESGMPNNRFLAERTGGTYSTLKVQPAELEDSGVYFCASSPPGRHQETQYFGPGTRLLVL.

This clonotype was detected ten times or more. Here the CDR3 reads CASSRWPLEGEKLFF. The CDR3 coding sequence is TGTGCCAGCAGCCGGTGGCCACTGGAGGGTGAAAAACTGTTTTTT. The chain carries TRBV12-3 or TRBV12-4 and TRBJ1-4; D is unresolved. The CDR3 is 15 residues long. Trimming took off 6 bases at V and 7 bases at J, with 18 bases between the two ends.

The table lists this clonotype with a few counts. The chain employs TRBV18 and TRBJ2-7, with D maybe TRBD1 (5 bases). Germline CDR1 KGHSH, CDR2 LQKENI. CDR3 length: 13 residues. Trimming removed 5 bases at V and 5 bases at J, with 13 bases between. This CDR3 reads CASSAPTVHEQYF. CDR3 in DNA: TGTGCCAGCTCAGCCCCGACAGTCCACGAGCAGTACTTC.

This clonotype has ten or more counts. This chain connects TRBV5-6 to TRBJ2-5, with TRBD2 identical over 10 bases. The CDR3 is 14 residues long. CDR1 is SGHDT and CDR2 is YYEEEE in the germline V gene. J gave up 3 bases and V 3 bases, and 2 bases lay outside the gene matches. CDR3 DNA: TGTGCCAGCAGCTCAGGACTAGCGGAAGAGACCCAGTACTTC. Residues: CASSSGLAEETQYF. Based on the CDR3 plus reference TRBV5-6 and TRBJ2-5, the full variable domain is DAGVTQSPTHLIKTRGQQVTLRCSPKSGHDTVSWYQQALGQGPQFIFQYYEEEERQRGNFPDRFSGHQFPNYSSELNVNALLLGDSALYLCASSSGLAEETQYFGPGTRLLVL.

This clonotype was seen at least ten times. This chain connects TRBV7-9 to TRBJ1-5, with D hard to call. The CDR3 runs 17 residues. Germline CDR1 and CDR2: SEHNR and FQNEAQ (reference sequence). The V gene lost 5 bases and the J gene lost 7 bases, with 24 bases spanning the gap. CDR3 protein: CASSLNLRGFWEQPQHF. The CDR3 region has the DNA TGTGCCAGCAGCCTGAACCTACGTGGGTTTTGGGAACAGCCCCAGCATTTT. The complete variable domain, with remaining parts taken from reference TRBV7-9 and TRBJ1-5, reads DTGVSQNPRHKITKRGQNVTFRCDPISEHNRLYWYRQTLGQGPEFLTYFQNEAQLEKSRLLSDRFSAERPKGSFSTLEIQRTEQGDSAMYLCASSLNLRGFWEQPQHFGDGTRLSIL.

This clonotype has a count of ten or more. V gene TRBV27 combines with J gene TRBJ1-4; TRBD1 is a possible D gene (6 bases). Germline CDR1 reads MNHEY; CDR2 reads SMNVEV (reference sequence). Between the trimmed V and J ends, which lost 4 bases and 7 bases, there was a span of 16 bases. The CDR3 has 15 amino acids. The CDR3: CASSYHGGASEKLFF. CDR3 nucleotide sequence: TGTGCCAGCAGTTACCACGGGGGGGCGAGTGAAAAACTGTTTTTT.

This clonotype was recorded many times. The chain uses TRBV27 and TRBJ2-3, with unresolved D. This CDR3 is 14 amino acids long. The germline CDR1 and CDR2 sequences are MNHEY and SMNVEV (reference sequence). V was pared by 5 bases and J by 0 bases, with 9 bases between. CDR3 sequence reads: CASSLTSSTDTQYF. The DNA for the CDR3 is TGTGCCAGCAGTCTGACCTCGAGCACAGATACGCAGTATTTT.

Ten or more counts support this clonotype. The gene calls are TRBV28 and TRBJ2-7; TRBD2 matches 9 bases. This CDR3 spans 16 amino acids. V lost 5 bases, J lost 6 bases, and 14 bases stayed unmatched. Germline V CDR1 and CDR2: MDHEN, SYDVKM. The CDR3 region is CASSPGSASGMGEQYF. For the CDR3, the DNA is TGTGCCAGCAGTCCCGGTTCGGCTAGCGGGATGGGCGAGCAGTACTTC.

With regard to this clonotype: A much larger clonotype is one base distant, so this may be a read error. The rearrangement joins TRBV6-2 or TRBV6-3 to TRBJ2-3, with TRBD1 as a possible D gene (5 bases). Judging by the DNA end, TRBJ2-1 fits better; the J call may be wrong. This CDR3 is built from 15 residues. Germline V lookup: CDR1 MNHEY, CDR2 SVGEGT. The CDR3 spells CASCTLNGGANGQFF. The CDR3 DNA is TGTGCCAGCTGTACCCTTAACGGTGGGGCCAATGGGCAGTTCTTC.

Ten or more counts support this clonotype. The chain links TRBV19 to TRBJ2-3, with 7 bases lining up with TRBD1. The ends lost 7 bases at V and 0 bases at J; junction bases unmatched: 7. Per germline, CDR1 LNHDA and CDR2 SQIVND (reference sequence). The length of the CDR3 is 15 residues. The CDR3 is CASTPEGASTDTQYF. CDR3 nucleotide sequence: TGTGCCAGTACCCCCGAGGGGGCCAGCACAGATACGCAGTATTTT.

In this sample, this clonotype turned up many times. The V and J genes are TRBV20-1 and TRBJ2-7, with D perhaps TRBD2 (6 bases). Trimming pared 1 base from V and 0 bases from J, leaving 13 bases between. Germline CDR1 is DFQATT and CDR2 is SNEGSKA (reference sequence). The CDR3 has 15 amino acids. CDR3 sequence reads: CSARAGTSSSYEQYF. Written as DNA, the CDR3 is TGCAGTGCTAGAGCCGGGACTTCAAGCTCCTACGAGCAGTACTTC.

This clonotype was counted many times. This sequence joins TRBV13 and TRBJ2-2; 8 bases match TRBD2. In germline, CDR1 is PRHDT, CDR2 FYEKMQ (reference sequence). This CDR3 spans 18 amino acids. With 3 bases clipped from V and 2 bases from J, the junction kept 11 bases outside the gene matches. In DNA, the CDR3 is TGTGCCAGCAGCTTTCCCTCACTAGCGGACTTTAACACCGGGGAGCTGTTTTTT. It encodes CASSFPSLADFNTGELFF.

V is TRBV28 and J is TRBJ2-7, with TRBD2 matching 7 bases. Germline V gene data show CDR1 as MDHEN and CDR2 as SYDVKM. J lost 2 bases, V lost 5 bases, and 9 bases had no gene match. The CDR3 is 15 residues long. DNA for the CDR3: TGTGCCAGCAGTCACCATTCGGGGGGTACCTACGAGCAGTACTTC. As protein: CASSHHSGGTYEQYF.